This TCR beta chain was found in a study of cytomegalovirus exposure and HLA in healthy donors. Primers included in the PCR were 60 Vbeta and 13 Jbeta primers. Data came from immunoSEQ multiplex PCR; TCRdb stores just in-frame clones and leaves some out. The table includes about 160,000 clones, 83% detected once. V shed 2 bases and J shed 2 bases, with 20 bases lying between them. There are 18 residues in the CDR3. Per the germline V gene, CDR1 is SGHTA and CDR2 is FQGNSA. This clone was observed once. J is TRBJ2-3 and V is TRBV7-2; possibly TRBD2 for D (5 bases). The TCR sequence derives from a man aged 50 or older in good health and CMV-seropositive. Sequenced: PBMCs. DNA of the CDR3: TGTGCCAGCAGCTTAATCTCTCGGTCCGGCGGGCACACAGATACGCAGTATTTT. The encoded protein is CASSLISRSGGHTDTQYF.